A selection of T cell receptor beta chains follows, all from one sample in a study of T cell repertoires in cytomegalovirus infection. These receptors' antigens are unknown. One entry per CDR3 protein results from TCRdb running MiXCR on the reads. The sample has around 71,000 distinct CDR3 sequences; more than 20% are singletons. Specimen: CD8+ T cells from cultured PBMCs, collected from culture after CMV antigen stimulation. These receptors originate from a human donor in good health (CMV status not recorded). Some clones in this sample may be carry-over from other donors' samples. Both conserved end residues are part of each CDR3. Clone size is not always given. Where it is, it says once, few, many or a class for expanded clones.

CDR3 length: 15; V gene: TRBV4-1; clone size: few; CDR3 protein: CASSQERQLNTEAFF
CDR3 length: 14; V gene: TRBV7-8; clone size: once; CDR3 protein: CASSPDRTNTEAFF
CDR3 length: 15; V gene: TRBV7-9; clone size: few; CDR3 protein: CASSPGPNRGNTIYF
CDR3 length: 15; V gene: TRBV19; clone size: once; CDR3 protein: CASSIDQGDGNTIYF
CDR3 length: 16; V gene: TRBV4-3; clone size: .; CDR3 protein: CASSQGRRGLGTEAFF
CDR3 length: 16; V gene: TRBV7-6; clone size: .; CDR3 protein: CASSLDLGDSTDTQYF
CDR3 length: 15; V gene: TRBV7-2; clone size: few; CDR3 protein: CASSLRSGISGELFF
CDR3 length: 15; V gene: TRBV6-1; clone size: .; CDR3 protein: CASNQVGPLNTEAFF
CDR3 length: 15; V gene: TRBV7-2; clone size: .; CDR3 protein: CASSSTSGGGETQYF
CDR3 length: 15; V gene: TRBV6-5; clone size: few; CDR3 protein: CASSYGELSSYEQYF
CDR3 length: 19; V gene: TRBV7-2; clone size: few; CDR3 protein: CASSLLGEVLAGGYNEQFF
CDR3 length: 14; V gene: TRBV27; clone size: few; CDR3 protein: CASSSRAQRDTQYF
CDR3 length: 14; V gene: TRBV27; clone size: few; CDR3 protein: CASSSFSGNNEQFF
CDR3 length: 16; V gene: TRBV27; clone size: .; CDR3 protein: CATRRGSSVPLWGYTF
CDR3 length: 12; V gene: TRBV27; clone size: .; CDR3 protein: CASSLIGGGYTF
CDR3 length: 13; V gene: TRBV7-3; clone size: few; CDR3 protein: CASSPSSGYGYTF
CDR3 length: 16; V gene: TRBV7-9; clone size: once; CDR3 protein: CASSFTGTDNSYEQYF
CDR3 length: 13; V gene: TRBV7-8; clone size: few; CDR3 protein: CATLGSLRDTQYF